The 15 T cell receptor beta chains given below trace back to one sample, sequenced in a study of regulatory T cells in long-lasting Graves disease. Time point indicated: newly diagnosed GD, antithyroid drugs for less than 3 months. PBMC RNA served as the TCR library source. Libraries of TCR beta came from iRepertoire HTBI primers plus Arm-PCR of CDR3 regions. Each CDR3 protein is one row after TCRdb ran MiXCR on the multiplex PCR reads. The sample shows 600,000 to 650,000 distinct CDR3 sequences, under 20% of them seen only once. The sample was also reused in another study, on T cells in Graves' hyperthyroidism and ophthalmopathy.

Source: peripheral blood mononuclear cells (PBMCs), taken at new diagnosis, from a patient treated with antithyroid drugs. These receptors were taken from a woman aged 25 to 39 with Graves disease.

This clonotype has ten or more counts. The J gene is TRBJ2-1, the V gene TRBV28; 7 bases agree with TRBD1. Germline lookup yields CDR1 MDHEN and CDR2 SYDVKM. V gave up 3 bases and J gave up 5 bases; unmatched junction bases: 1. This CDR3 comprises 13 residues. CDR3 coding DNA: TGTGCCAGCAGTTTTCAGGGGGACAATGAGCAGTTCTTC. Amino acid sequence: CASSFQGDNEQFF. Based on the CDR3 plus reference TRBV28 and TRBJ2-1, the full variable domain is DVKVTQSSRYLVKRTGEKVFLECVQDMDHENMFWYRQDPGLGLRLIYFSYDVKMKEKGDIPEGYSVSREKKERFSLILESASTNQTSMYLCASSFQGDNEQFFGPGTRLTVL.

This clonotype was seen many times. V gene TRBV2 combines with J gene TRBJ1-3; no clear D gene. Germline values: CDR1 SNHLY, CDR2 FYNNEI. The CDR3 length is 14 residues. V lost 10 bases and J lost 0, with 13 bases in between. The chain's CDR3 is CATTQGGSGNTIYF. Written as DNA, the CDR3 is TGTGCCACCACCCAAGGAGGCTCTGGAAACACCATATATTTT.

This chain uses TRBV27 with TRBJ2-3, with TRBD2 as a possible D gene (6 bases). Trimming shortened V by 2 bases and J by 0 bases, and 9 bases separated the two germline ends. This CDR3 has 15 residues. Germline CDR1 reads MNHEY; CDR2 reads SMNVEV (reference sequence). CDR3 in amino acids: CASSLGGISTDTQYF. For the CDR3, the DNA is TGTGCCAGCAGTTTAGGGGGGATTAGCACAGATACGCAGTATTTT.

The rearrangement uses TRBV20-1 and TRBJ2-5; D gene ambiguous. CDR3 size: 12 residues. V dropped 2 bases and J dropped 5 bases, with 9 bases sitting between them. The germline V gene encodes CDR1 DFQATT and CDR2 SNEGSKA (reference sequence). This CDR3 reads CSARSLSETQYF. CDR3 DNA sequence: TGCAGTGCTAGATCCCTCTCTGAGACCCAGTACTTC.

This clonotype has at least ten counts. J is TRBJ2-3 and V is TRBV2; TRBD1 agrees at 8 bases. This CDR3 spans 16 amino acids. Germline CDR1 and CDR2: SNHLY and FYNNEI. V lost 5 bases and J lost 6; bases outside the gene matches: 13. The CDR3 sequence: CASSRDRFAAADTQYF. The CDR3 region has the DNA TGTGCCAGCAGTAGGGACAGGTTTGCTGCTGCGGATACGCAGTATTTT.

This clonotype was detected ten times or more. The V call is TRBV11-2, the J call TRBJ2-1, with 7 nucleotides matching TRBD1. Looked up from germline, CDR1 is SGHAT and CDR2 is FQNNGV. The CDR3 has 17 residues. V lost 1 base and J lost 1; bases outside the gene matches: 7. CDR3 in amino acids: CASSLVPGGASYNEQFF. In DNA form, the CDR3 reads TGTGCCAGCAGCTTAGTCCCAGGGGGAGCGTCCTACAATGAGCAGTTCTTC.

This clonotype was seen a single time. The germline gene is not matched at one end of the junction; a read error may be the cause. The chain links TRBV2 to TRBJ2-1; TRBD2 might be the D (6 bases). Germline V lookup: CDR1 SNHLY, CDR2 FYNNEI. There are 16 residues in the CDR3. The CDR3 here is CASSQEDGGAYNEQFF. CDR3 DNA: TGCGCCAGCAGCCAAGAAGACGGGGGAGCGTACAATGAGCAGTTCTTC.

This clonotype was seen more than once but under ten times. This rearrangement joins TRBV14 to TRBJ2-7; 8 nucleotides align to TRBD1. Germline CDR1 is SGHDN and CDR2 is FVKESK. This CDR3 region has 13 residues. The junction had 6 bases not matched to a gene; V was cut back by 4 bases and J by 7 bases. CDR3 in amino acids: CASSPQGASEQYF. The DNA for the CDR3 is TGTGCCAGCAGCCCCCAGGGGGCGTCTGAGCAGTACTTC.

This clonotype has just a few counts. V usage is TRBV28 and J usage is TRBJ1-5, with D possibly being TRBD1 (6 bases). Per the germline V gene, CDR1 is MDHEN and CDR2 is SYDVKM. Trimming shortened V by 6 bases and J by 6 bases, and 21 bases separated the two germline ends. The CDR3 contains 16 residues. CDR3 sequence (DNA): TGTGCCAGCAGCCTTGGGGACGGGGGGCGAGGTCAGCCCCAGCATTTT. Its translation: CASSLGDGGRGQPQHF.

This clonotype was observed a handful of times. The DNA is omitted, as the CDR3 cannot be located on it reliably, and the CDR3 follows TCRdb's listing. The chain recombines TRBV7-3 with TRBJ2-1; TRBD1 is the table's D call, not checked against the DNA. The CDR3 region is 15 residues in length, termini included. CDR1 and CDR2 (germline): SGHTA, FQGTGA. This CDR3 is CASSSQGNFGNEQFF.

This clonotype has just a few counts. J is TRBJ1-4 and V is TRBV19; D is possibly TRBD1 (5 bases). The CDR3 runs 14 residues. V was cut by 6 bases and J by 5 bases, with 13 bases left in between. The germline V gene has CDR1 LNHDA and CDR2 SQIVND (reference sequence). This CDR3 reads CASREGRSNEKLFF. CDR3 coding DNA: TGTGCCAGTAGGGAGGGACGCTCGAATGAAAAACTGTTTTTT.

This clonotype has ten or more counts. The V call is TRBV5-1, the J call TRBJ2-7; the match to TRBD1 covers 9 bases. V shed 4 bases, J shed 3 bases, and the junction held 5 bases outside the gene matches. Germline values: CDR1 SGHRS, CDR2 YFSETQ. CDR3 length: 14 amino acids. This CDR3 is CASSAGQGNYEQYF. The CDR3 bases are TGCGCCAGCAGCGCGGGACAGGGAAACTACGAGCAGTACTTC.

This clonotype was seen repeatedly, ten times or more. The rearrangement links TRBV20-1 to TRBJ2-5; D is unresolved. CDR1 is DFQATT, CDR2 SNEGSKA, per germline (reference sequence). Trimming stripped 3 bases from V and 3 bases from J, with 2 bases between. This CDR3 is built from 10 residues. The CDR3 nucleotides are TGCAGTGCTAGTAAAGAGACCCAGTACTTC. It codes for CSASKETQYF.

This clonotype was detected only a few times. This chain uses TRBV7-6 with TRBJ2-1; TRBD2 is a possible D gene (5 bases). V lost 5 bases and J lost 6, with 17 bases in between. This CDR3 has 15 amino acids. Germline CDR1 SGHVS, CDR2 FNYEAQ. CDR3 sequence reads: CASSTDSLTSNEQFF. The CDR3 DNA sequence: TGTGCCAGCAGCACGGACTCTTTAACGTCCAATGAGCAGTTCTTC.

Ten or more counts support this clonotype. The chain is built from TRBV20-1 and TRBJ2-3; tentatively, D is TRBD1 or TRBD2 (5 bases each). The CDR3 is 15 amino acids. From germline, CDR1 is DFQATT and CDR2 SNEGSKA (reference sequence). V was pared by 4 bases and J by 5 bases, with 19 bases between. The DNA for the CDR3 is TGCAGTGCTACACTCCCTGGGACCCGCGTAGATACGCAGTATTTT. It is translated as CSATLPGTRVDTQYF.